Below are 16 T cell receptor beta chains sequenced from a single sample in a study of T cell repertoires in cytomegalovirus infection. From the reads, TCRdb called clonotypes with MiXCR, one entry per CDR3 protein. Of some 320,000 distinct CDR3 sequences in the sample, around 9.5% were seen once. Input material: PBMCs. The receptor source for this set is a human donor in good health (CMV status not recorded). Some clones in this sample may be carry-over from other donors' samples.

This clonotype showed up many times. CDR3 coding DNA: TGTGCCAGCAGCCAACTACAGGGCAATGAAGCTTTCTTT. Amino acid sequence: CASSQLQGNEAFF. V is TRBV7-2 and J is TRBJ1-1; weak D call: TRBD1 (6 bases). The CDR3 is 13 amino acids. Germline values: CDR1 SGHTA, CDR2 FQGNSA. The V end lost 5 bases, the J end lost 7 bases, and 14 bases lay between the germline ends.

This clonotype was seen repeatedly, ten times or more. The chain combines TRBV11-2 with TRBJ2-7, with D uncertain. CDR1 SGHAT and CDR2 FQNNGV come from the germline V gene. The germline V and J ends were trimmed by 2 bases and 3 bases, with 8 bases remaining between them. This CDR3 comprises 13 residues. CDR3 protein: CASSLFAGYEQYF. CDR3 nucleotide sequence: TGTGCCAGCAGCTTATTTGCCGGCTACGAGCAGTACTTC. Variable domain in full (rest from reference TRBV11-2 and TRBJ2-7): EAGVAQSPRYKIIEKRQSVAFWCNPISGHATLYWYQQILGQGPKLLIQFQNNGVVDDSQLPKDRFSAERLKGVDSTLKIQPAKLEDSAVYLCASSLFAGYEQYFGPGTRLTVT.

This clonotype was counted many times. This chain uses TRBV4-3 with TRBJ2-1, with 10 bases matching TRBD2. The CDR3 runs 16 residues. The germline gives CDR1 LGHNA, CDR2 YSLEER. J gave up 9 bases and V 0 bases, and 8 bases lay outside the gene matches. The CDR3 region has the DNA TGCGCCAGCAGCCAAGATCTAAGCGGGAGGGACGGTGAGCAGTTCTTC. Protein: CASSQDLSGRDGEQFF.

This clonotype turned up a few times. The V and J genes are TRBV12-3 or TRBV12-4 and TRBJ2-7; D is tentatively TRBD1 or TRBD2 (6 bases each). The CDR3 covers 15 residues. V shed 2 bases and J shed 2 bases, with 13 bases lying between them. As DNA, the CDR3 is TGTGCCAGCAGTTTACTAGGGGGGAAGCCCTACGAGCAGTACTTC. This codes for CASSLLGGKPYEQYF.

This chain links TRBV6-6 with TRBJ1-6, with 7 bases fitting TRBD1. This CDR3 comprises 16 residues. The V segment lost 3 bases and the J segment 6 bases; nucleotides outside the gene matches: 8. The germline V gene has CDR1 MNHNY and CDR2 SVGAGI (reference sequence). The CDR3 nucleotides are TGTGCCAGCAGTTATCTCGACAGGGTTGGTAATTCACCCCTCCACTTT. Translating it yields CASSYLDRVGNSPLHF.

V gene TRBV28 combines with J gene TRBJ2-7; 8 bases align to TRBD2. The CDR3 extends over 14 amino acids. V lost 5 bases and J lost 2; bases outside the gene matches: 5. Germline CDR1 reads MDHEN; CDR2 reads SYDVKM. The CDR3 here is CASSPLAGTYEQYF. The CDR3 nucleotides are TGTGCCAGCAGTCCATTAGCGGGAACCTACGAGCAGTACTTC.

The chain carries TRBV9 and TRBJ1-4; 7 bases map to TRBD1. Germline CDR1 and CDR2: SGDLS and YYNGEE. This CDR3 is 16 amino acids long. V gave up 0 bases and J gave up 0 bases; unmatched junction bases: 2. CDR3 amino acids: CASSVEGQATNEKLFF. CDR3 bases: TGTGCCAGCAGCGTAGAAGGACAGGCAACTAATGAAAAACTGTTTTTT.

In this sample, this clonotype turned up a few times. The V gene is TRBV7-6, the J gene TRBJ2-1; 9 nucleotides line up with TRBD2. The CDR3 sequence is 16 residues long. Germline V gene data show CDR1 as SGHVS and CDR2 as FNYEAQ. J lost 5 bases, V lost 4 bases, and 9 bases had no gene match. CDR3 bases: TGTGCCAGCAGCTCCAGCCGCGGGGGGGCCCACAATGAGCAGTTCTTC. It specifies CASSSSRGGAHNEQFF.

This clonotype has ten or more counts. This chain connects TRBV12-3 or TRBV12-4 to TRBJ2-7, with D possibly TRBD1 on 6 matching bases. The V gene lost 5 bases and the J gene lost 4 bases, with 12 bases spanning the gap. The CDR3 totals 13 residues. The CDR3 coding sequence is TGTGCCAGCAGTCCCGGGACACTTTACGAGCAGTACTTC. It specifies CASSPGTLYEQYF.

There are a few counts of this clonotype. The chain links TRBV14 to TRBJ1-4; possibly TRBD1 for D (5 bases). The CDR3 loop spans 16 amino acids. From germline, CDR1 is SGHDN and CDR2 FVKESK. Trimming left V 1 base short and J 4 bases short, with 13 bases between. CDR3 DNA: TGTGCCAGCAGCCAAGCCGCGGGGGGGATTAATGAAAAACTGTTTTTT. Translation: CASSQAAGGINEKLFF.

As for this clonotype: A read error may be the cause here, since a much bigger clone is one base away. V and J are TRBV7-2 and TRBJ1-5; D perhaps matches TRBD1 (6 bases). Trimming shortened V by 4 bases and J by 8 bases, and 12 bases separated the two germline ends. This CDR3 has 13 residues. CDR1 is SGHTA, CDR2 FQGNSA, per germline. In DNA form, the CDR3 reads TGTGCCAGCAGCTCGGAAGGGGGAAAGCCCCAGCATTTT. This sequence encodes CASSSEGGKPQHF.

This clonotype turned up a few times. The chain joins TRBV19 to TRBJ1-2; D may be TRBD1 (6 bases). Trimming shortened V by 7 bases and J by 7 bases, and 22 bases separated the two germline ends. The germline V gene has CDR1 LNHDA and CDR2 SQIVND (reference sequence). This CDR3 is built from 15 residues. The CDR3 bases are TGTGCCAGTACCCCCCTGACAGGAATTGAACGTGGCTACACCTTC. Protein product: CASTPLTGIERGYTF.

V gene TRBV7-3 combines with J gene TRBJ2-5; 10 bases are shared with TRBD1. Germline-derived CDR1 and CDR2 are SGHTA and FQGTGA. The CDR3 has 15 amino acids. J gave up 5 bases and V 2 bases, and 5 bases lay outside the gene matches. The CDR3 is CASSLGTGVHETQYF. The CDR3 coding sequence is TGTGCCAGCAGCTTAGGGACAGGGGTACATGAGACCCAGTACTTC.

V and J are TRBV6-2 or TRBV6-3 and TRBJ2-7; 9 bases map to TRBD1. The trim removed 1 base at V and 4 bases at J, leaving 8 bases unmatched. CDR3 length: 16 amino acids. In germline, CDR1 is MNHEY, CDR2 SVGEGT. The DNA of the CDR3 is TGTGCCAGCAGTTACTATCCGGGACAGGGCCGTTACGAGCAGTACTTC. It codes for CASSYYPGQGRYEQYF.

This clonotype was seen repeatedly, ten times or more. The chain has TRBV12-3 or TRBV12-4 and TRBJ1-5, with D perhaps matching TRBD1 (6 bases). The CDR3 covers 14 residues. V gave up 5 bases and J gave up 3 bases, with 11 bases separating them. CDR3 amino acids: CASSPQGYNQPQHF. The DNA for the CDR3 is TGTGCCAGCAGTCCTCAGGGGTACAATCAGCCCCAGCATTTT.

In its sample, this clonotype was seen a few times. The rearrangement links TRBV7-2 to TRBJ2-5, with a weak D call TRBD2 (7 bases). Per the germline V gene, CDR1 is SGHTA and CDR2 is FQGNSA. V lost 1 base to trimming and J lost 5 bases, with 17 bases between them. The CDR3 covers 16 residues. For the CDR3, the DNA is TGTGCCAGCAGCTTAGTTCCGCGGGGGCTGGGGGAGACCCAGTACTTC. Encoded protein: CASSLVPRGLGETQYF.